A selection of T cell receptor beta chains follows, all from one sample in a study of OX40 agonist ivuxolimab in advanced cancers. TCRdb keeps only in-frame clones here, not all; method: immunoSEQ multiplex PCR. The data contain approximately 80,000 clones, less than 95% of them seen just once; the ten biggest clones take up 8% to 10%. The sample in question was CD4+ or CD8+ T cells sorted from blood, obtained in a trial of the OX40 agonist ivuxolimab. All receptors come from an adult with an advanced solid tumor such as melanoma, head and neck, liver or kidney cancer. Each CDR3 is given with its conserved first and last residue.

V gene	CDR3 protein
TRBV27	CASRPSELTTDTQYF
TRBV27	CASSLSMSYGYTF
TRBV7-3	CASSYSGTSGETQYF
TRBV27	CASSFAGTYEQYF
TRBV7-3	CASSLAMNTEAFF
TRBV4-2	CASSQAMLASADTQYF
TRBV19	CASSISAEEHEQYF
TRBV7-9	CASSLVGARDEQFF
TRBV7-9	CASSDPLQTSGAYEQYF
TRBV7-2	CASSFQLAGLYNEQFF
TRBV6-1	CASSEAGDYYNEQFF
TRBV2	CASSPRAQETQYF
TRBV7-8	CASSPTGDYTGELFF
TRBV15	CATSRDQYYEQYF
TRBV7-9	CASSLVTGVEQYF
TRBV4-1	CASRQQALGTEAFF
TRBV12-5	CASGYQFLALSNQPQHF
TRBV27	CASNPRLGAEQFF
TRBV11-1	CASSLWTQNEQFF
TRBV30	CAWSVGARELFF
TRBV9	CASSVDREETQYF
TRBV7-9	CASSSDSHEQYF
TRBV5-8	CASSFPTANTEAFF
TRBV7-9	CASSLPGGLGEQFF
TRBV11-3	CASTIKTQKDRGLDFF
TRBV5-6	CASSLMDTEAFF
TRBV4-1	CASSQAPGTDTQYF
TRBV28	CASSLSTSGSVIFF
TRBV11-2	CASSLGGGQPQHF
TRBV9	CASSGSSYEQYF
TRBV4-1	CASRGATDTQYF
TRBV30	CARTVGAGGQFTDTQYF
TRBV7-9	CASSLEGGQHEQFF
TRBV6-1	CASSDSPNTGELFF
TRBV7-6	CASSLAQDSYNEQFF
TRBV27	CASSPRGNQPQHF
TRBV15	CATSRETGQADTQYF
TRBV7-9	CASSSSGSEAFF
TRBV27	CASSLTGQPQHF
TRBV19	CATESGQGISPLHF
TRBV6-6	CASSWTEGTTGELFF
TRBV6-5	CASSLGEADVDEQYF
TRBV11-1	CASSYFTPGELFF